The T cell receptor (beta chain) under discussion was sequenced for a study of early stage breast cancer tumors. The CDR3 loop spans 14 amino acids. The germline CDR1 and CDR2 sequences are SGHRS and YFSETQ. V was pared by 0 bases and J by 3 bases, with 8 bases between. Study-wide results and caveats: Most shared enriched TCRB sequences were commonly generated ones.

Data came from immunoSEQ multiplex PCR; TCRdb stores just in-frame clones and leaves some out. Altogether fewer than 35,000 clones are present, around 70% being singletons, with the ten largest covering approximately 31%. Worth noting for this clone: The antigen is not known.

Sequenced: blood. The sequence was collected from a person aged 45 to 59 with breast cancer. V and J are TRBV5-1 and TRBJ2-3; D is unclear. CDR3 DNA sequence: TGCGCCAGCAGCTTGGGAAGGGATACAGATACGCAGTATTTT. This gives the protein CASSLGRDTDTQYF.